Reported below is one T cell receptor beta chain. Its cognate antigen is unknown. This entry belongs to a study of T cell responses to AZD1222 COVID-19 vaccine. Broader study findings: Elevations in Spike-specific TCR breadth and depth followed administration of two AZD1222 doses. Most donors were white British and more were female, and clonal diversity was possibly underestimated.

The assay was immunoSEQ multiplex PCR, and TCRdb's table has in-frame clones only and misses some. The sample includes about 110,000 clones, roughly nine tenths of them seen just once. The CDR3 contains 14 residues. V was trimmed by 5 bases and J by 7 bases, leaving 15 bases between them. Germline values: CDR1 MNHEY, CDR2 SVGAGI. The V gene is TRBV6-5, the J gene TRBJ1-5; D possibly corresponds to TRBD1 (5 bases). The source material was peripheral blood, sampled on day 0 of MenACWY control vaccination. This receptor was taken from an adult in good health. The CDR3 DNA reads TGTGCCAGCAGTATAAGGGGTCGATTGCAGCCCCAGCATTTT. Translated: CASSIRGRLQPQHF.